Below, one T cell receptor (beta chain) is given with its context. It has no known antigen specificity. Base qualities were left out, and no much larger clone turns up one base away. These data belong to a study of cytomegalovirus exposure and HLA in healthy donors (TCRdb year 2017). For the study in its entirety: The roughly 700 repertoires of the first cohort and the 110 or so validation repertoires were produced on the same platform, according to a later analysis. To predict cytomegalovirus infection status, the study brought together high-throughput TCR immunosequencing, statistical association of individual TCRs with disease status, and machine learning. Along with the roughly 700-subject first cohort, a separate validation cohort of over 90 different subjects was used. The study was designed to test whether signatures of past pathogen exposure could be identified by cataloging public T cell receptors.

From the germline V gene, CDR1 is SGHTA and CDR2 is FQGTGA. Including cysteine and phenylalanine, the CDR3 has 15 amino acids. Of all the DNA, just the CDR3 is kept, 45 bases in frame from base 1. The germline V and J ends show losses of 8 bases and 7 bases respectively, and no gene match explains 12 bases of the junction. Separate from the approximately 690-subject first cohort, the validation cohort of about 110 subjects was the group to which the donors belonged. The study at large found these results: A total of some 180 TCR beta chains were listed by the study as associated with cytomegalovirus. The classifier was reported to diagnose cytomegalovirus status with high specificity and sensitivity in both the original and validation cohorts. The authors suggested that the approach could potentially be generalized to other disease states and immunological phenotypes. Most TCR sequences were observed very rarely across donors, whereas some public TCRs were present in many individuals. A few of the identified cytomegalovirus-associated TCR beta chains were confirmed in vitro to be specific for cytomegalovirus antigens. In a later analysis, TCRs clustered in the first cohort were found to also tend to co-occur in the roughly 130 validation repertoires, with approximately 95% of cluster scores above 0. All 120 or so repertoires were used to score co-occurrence in the validation cohort in a later analysis, because that analysis had no HLA typing for the cohort.

Library creation used the immunoSEQ multiplex PCR assay. The study's processing was this. A statistical classification framework was built to diagnose cytomegalovirus status from the catalog of TCR beta chain sequences. TCRdb limited this immuneACCESS table to in-frame rearrangements with V and J called. A share of clones is missing; checked studies link under half to unresolved V genes, and the rest is unexplained. V, J and clone size are those of that table, while D and trimming were read from the DNA. This sample comprises some 130,000 clones, around four fifths of them detected only once. The biggest ten clones account for approximately 1.4% of the sample.

The sequenced sample was PBMCs. Recombination connected TRBV7-3 to TRBJ2-1; the junction holds 9 bases that match TRBD2. The clonotype originates from a woman in her 30s in good health and CMV-seronegative. The nucleotide sequence is TGTGCCAGCGGGAGGGGTCTAGCGGGGAATAATGAGCAGTTCTTC. It encodes CASGRGLAGNNEQFF.